This T cell receptor (beta chain) comes out of a study of cytomegalovirus exposure and HLA in healthy donors. For this clone: Antigen unknown.

Germline values: CDR1 SGHTA, CDR2 FQGNSA. The CDR3 is made up of 18 amino acids. With 60 Vbeta and 13 Jbeta primers, the PCR was carried out. Clones were sequenced by immunoSEQ multiplex PCR, and TCRdb holds only the in-frame ones, with some missing. The repertoire consists of 170,000 or so clones, with roughly 80% occurring once and the leading ten covering about 0.4%. Findings and caveats of the study: The CMV antigen specificity of a few CMV-associated chains was confirmed through in vitro analysis. Segments of the TCR beta V type were, in most cases, productive about 87% or about 30% of the time in an earlier analysis. Presence/absence analysis assumed near-uniform sequencing depth across donors. As a later analysis showed, a missense DCLRE1C variant was linked to trimming of TCR beta V- and J-genes.

The origin of this receptor is a boy younger than 10 in good health and CMV-seronegative. Sequencing was done on a sample of PBMCs. This chain links TRBV7-2 with TRBJ2-5, with 7 bases that match TRBD2. The J call may be wrong; the DNA end is better matched by TRBJ2-7. CDR3 coding DNA: TGTGCCAGCAGCTTAGGACGGTTAGGGGCGGGAGCGGGCTACGAGCAGTACTTC. This encodes CASSLGRLGAGAGYEQYF.